This passage covers 13 T cell receptor beta chains from one sample sequenced in a study of blood T cell repertoires in COVID-19. Measured with immunoSEQ multiplex PCR; TCRdb has only the in-frame clones, and not every one. The profile covers hundreds of thousands of clones, with 85% to 90% appearing a single time and 5.5% to 7% taken by the ten largest. Specimen: peripheral blood. These receptors all stem from an elderly man with acute or convalescent COVID-19.

V gene TRBV4-1 combines with J gene TRBJ1-4; no definite D call. V lost 0 bases and J lost 5, with 7 bases in between. The CDR3 consists of 14 residues. In germline, CDR1 is MGHRA, CDR2 YSYEKL. CDR3 coding DNA: TGCGCCAGCAGCCAAGATTGGGCAAATGAAAAACTGTTTTTT. Amino acids: CASSQDWANEKLFF.

This rearrangement joins TRBV18 to TRBJ2-4; D is undetermined. The CDR3 sequence is 14 residues long. Germline loops: CDR1 KGHSH, CDR2 LQKENI. Trimming left V 3 bases short and J 6 bases short, with 12 bases between. CDR3: CASSPGSTSNIQYF. The DNA of the CDR3 is TGTGCCAGCTCACCGGGCTCGACCTCAAACATTCAGTACTTC.

This clone occurred once. The rearrangement links TRBV2 to TRBJ2-1; the match to TRBD2 covers 13 bases. The CDR3 spans 13 residues. Germline V gene data show CDR1 as SNHLY and CDR2 as FYNNEI. V lost 10 bases and J lost 6; bases outside the gene matches: 3. DNA for the CDR3: TGTGCCACTCGACTAGCGGGGGGCAATGAGCAGTTCTTC. The encoded protein is CATRLAGGNEQFF.

The chain couples TRBV5-1 to TRBJ2-5; TRBD1 is a possible D gene (5 bases). Germline V gene data show CDR1 as SGHRS and CDR2 as YFSETQ. CDR3 size: 13 residues. The germline V and J ends were trimmed by 4 bases and 5 bases, with 12 bases remaining between them. CDR3 sequence (DNA): TGCGCCAGCAGCAGGTCCAGGGTGGAGACCCAGTACTTC. Its protein is CASSRSRVETQYF.

The J gene is TRBJ2-5, the V gene TRBV20-1; D is possibly TRBD2 (5 bases). The CDR3 covers 11 residues. Germline V gene sequence: CDR1 DFQATT, CDR2 SNEGSKA (reference sequence). The DNA for the CDR3 is TGCACCGTGGGGAGCGCGGAGACCCAGTACTTC. This translates into CTVGSAETQYF.

The chain combines TRBV4-3 with TRBJ2-3; 10 bases map to TRBD2. CDR3 length: 16 residues. Per germline, CDR1 LGHNA and CDR2 YSLEER. J was trimmed by 3 bases and V by 0 bases; bases with no gene match: 3. For the CDR3, the DNA is TGCGCCAGCAGCCAAGACTCAGCGGGAGGGACAGATACGCAGTATTTT. Translated, it gives CASSQDSAGGTDTQYF.

V and J are TRBV28 and TRBJ1-4; 10 bases match TRBD1. CDR3 length: 14 amino acids. Germline CDR1 and CDR2: MDHEN and SYDVKM. Unmatched junction bases numbered 2, after V lost 5 bases and J lost 5 bases. The CDR3 DNA is TGTGCCAGCAGTCGGACAGGGGGAAATGAAAAACTGTTTTTT. Translating gives CASSRTGGNEKLFF.

The chain joins TRBV3-1 (or the pseudogene TRBV3-2) to TRBJ1-1; D perhaps matches TRBD1 (6 bases). Deletions cut 3 bases from V and 1 base from J, with 9 bases between. Germline CDR1 reads LGHDT; CDR2 reads YNNKEL (reference sequence). This CDR3 comprises 14 residues. The CDR3 region has the DNA TGTGCCAGCAGCCAGGGACACCAGAACACTGAAGCTTTCTTT. This translates into CASSQGHQNTEAFF.

In its sample, this clone was seen a few times. The rearrangement uses TRBV7-2 and TRBJ2-1; 8 bases are shared with TRBD2. The CDR3 covers 16 residues. Unmatched junction bases numbered 13, after V lost 5 bases and J lost 7 bases. CDR1 SGHTA and CDR2 FQGNSA come from the germline V gene. The CDR3 DNA sequence: TGTGCCAGCAGCCCCCAGGGGAGCGGGAGTCGGAATGAGCAGTTCTTC. It specifies CASSPQGSGSRNEQFF.

The genes are TRBV18 and TRBJ2-1, with TRBD1 matching 9 bases. Germline values: CDR1 KGHSH, CDR2 LQKENI. CDR3 length equals 15 residues. The trim removed 5 bases at V and 2 bases at J, leaving 4 bases unmatched. The CDR3: CASSSGTGTYNEQFF. The DNA of the CDR3 is TGTGCCAGCTCATCCGGGACAGGGACCTACAATGAGCAGTTCTTC. Combining the CDR3 with reference TRBV18 and TRBJ2-1 gives the whole variable domain NAGVMQNPRHLVRRRGQEARLRCSPMKGHSHVYWYRQLPEEGLKFMVYLQKENIIDESGMPKERFSAEFPKEGPSILRIQQVVRGDSAAYFCASSSGTGTYNEQFFGPGTRLTVL.

This clone was seen only once. This sequence joins TRBV9 and TRBJ2-2; TRBD1 matches 10 bases. J lost 4 bases, V lost 3 bases, and 3 bases had no gene match. The CDR3 extends over 15 amino acids. CDR1 and CDR2 (germline): SGDLS, YYNGEE. The CDR3 DNA follows: TGTGCCAGCAGCGGGGGACAGGGGTCCACCGGGGAGCTGTTTTTT. It encodes CASSGGQGSTGELFF.

This sequence joins TRBV19 and TRBJ1-1; D is possibly TRBD1 (5 bases). The germline V gene encodes CDR1 LNHDA and CDR2 SQIVND (reference sequence). The CDR3 totals 14 residues. V was clipped by 5 bases and J by 1 base, with 11 bases between them. The CDR3 coding sequence is TGTGCCAGTAGTTCGGACATGAAGAACACTGAAGCTTTCTTT. Protein product: CASSSDMKNTEAFF.

The chain links TRBV6-4 to TRBJ1-6; D is unclear. Germline CDR1 and CDR2: MRHNA and SNTAGT. V was clipped by 0 bases and J by 15 bases, with 12 bases between them. This CDR3 region has 13 residues. The DNA for the CDR3 is TGTGCCAGCAGTGACTCACGGGGTGGGAGCCTCCACTTT. The encoded protein is CASSDSRGGSLHF.